This T cell receptor (beta chain) was profiled in a study of T cell responses to AZD1222 COVID-19 vaccine. Study-wide results and limits: At baseline, just 5 or 6 AZD1222 recipients tested seropositive. There were mostly white British donors and more females than males, and clonal diversity was possibly underestimated. Spike-specific TCR breadth and depth both grew after two AZD1222 doses.

Sequencing was performed with immunoSEQ multiplex PCR; in TCRdb, only in-frame clones are kept and a portion is missing. The data contain approximately 150,000 clones, around 90% of them singletons. Details on this clone: Its antigen is as yet unknown.

The clonotype comes from an adult who received the AZD1222 COVID-19 vaccine. Sequencing was performed on peripheral blood, taken 28 days after the second AZD1222 dose.

The CDR3 DNA reads as TGTGCCAGCAGCCCGAGAGGGGGTCAAGGAGAGGATGAGCAGTTCTTC. It specifies CASSPRGGQGEDEQFF. The gene calls are TRBV9 and TRBJ2-1, with D perhaps TRBD1 (6 bases). V lost 4 bases, J lost 8 bases, and 22 bases lay in between. Germline V gene lookup returns CDR1 SGDLS and CDR2 YYNGEE. This CDR3 is built from 16 residues.